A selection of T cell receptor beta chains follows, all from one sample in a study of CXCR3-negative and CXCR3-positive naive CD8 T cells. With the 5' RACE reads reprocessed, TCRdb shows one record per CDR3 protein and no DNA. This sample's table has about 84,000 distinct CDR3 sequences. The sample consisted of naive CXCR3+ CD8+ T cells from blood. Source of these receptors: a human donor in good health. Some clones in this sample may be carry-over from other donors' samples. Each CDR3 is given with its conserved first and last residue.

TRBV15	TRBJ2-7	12	CATSRDRGPVCF
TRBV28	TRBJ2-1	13	CATHGTDYNEQFF
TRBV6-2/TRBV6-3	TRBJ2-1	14	CASTLLGGLNEQFF
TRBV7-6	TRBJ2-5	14	CASSLGTRAPAQYF
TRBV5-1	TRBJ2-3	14	CASTLAGGTDTQYF
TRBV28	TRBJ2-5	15	CASSFRASGGETQYF
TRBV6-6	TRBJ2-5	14	CASSVSTGVKTQYF
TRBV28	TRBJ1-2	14	CASSWPGGRYGYTF
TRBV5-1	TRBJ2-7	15	CASSSRERGLNEQYF
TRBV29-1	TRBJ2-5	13	CSVEVGWEETQYF
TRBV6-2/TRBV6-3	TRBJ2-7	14	CASSYSRTAYEQYF
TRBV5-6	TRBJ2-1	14	CASSLGVREGEQFF
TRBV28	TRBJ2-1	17	CASSFLSSGELRSEQFF
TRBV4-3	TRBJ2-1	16	CASSRRAGGPKNEQFF
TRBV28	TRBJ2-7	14	CASSLDQGAYEQYF
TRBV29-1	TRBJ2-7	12	CSVSQGTYEQYF
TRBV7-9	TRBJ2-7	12	CASSPQGAKQYF
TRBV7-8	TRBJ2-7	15	CASNPLERAPYEQYF
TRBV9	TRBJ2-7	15	CASSVGQGAPYEQYF
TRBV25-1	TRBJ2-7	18	CASSEFFPTGEGPYEQYF
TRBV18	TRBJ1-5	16	CASSPSSGEPNQPQHF
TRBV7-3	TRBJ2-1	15	CASSYGASGSHEQFF
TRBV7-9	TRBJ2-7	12	CASSFAPHEQYF
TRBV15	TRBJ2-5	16	CATSRDFGSYQETQYF
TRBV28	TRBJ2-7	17	CASSLGGDKVATYEQYF
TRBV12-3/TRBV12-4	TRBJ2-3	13	CASSFSGMDTQYF
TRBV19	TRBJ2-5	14	CASSIGPPGETQYF
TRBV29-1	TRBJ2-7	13	CSVIGQGTYEQYF
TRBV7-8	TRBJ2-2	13	CASSFDPTGELFF
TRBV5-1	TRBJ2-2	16	CASNPEETVNTGELFF
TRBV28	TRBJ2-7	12	CASNGEPYEQYF
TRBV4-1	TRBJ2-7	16	CASSQEFQGETYEQYF
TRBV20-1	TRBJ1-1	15	CSAINPGQGGPEAFF
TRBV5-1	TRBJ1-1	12	CASSLGRTEAFF
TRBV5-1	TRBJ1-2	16	CASSFDNRTGHYGYTF
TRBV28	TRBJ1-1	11	CASRRGGEAFF
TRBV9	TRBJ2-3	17	CASSVATSGTSTDTQYF
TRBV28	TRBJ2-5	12	CASLTDEETQYF